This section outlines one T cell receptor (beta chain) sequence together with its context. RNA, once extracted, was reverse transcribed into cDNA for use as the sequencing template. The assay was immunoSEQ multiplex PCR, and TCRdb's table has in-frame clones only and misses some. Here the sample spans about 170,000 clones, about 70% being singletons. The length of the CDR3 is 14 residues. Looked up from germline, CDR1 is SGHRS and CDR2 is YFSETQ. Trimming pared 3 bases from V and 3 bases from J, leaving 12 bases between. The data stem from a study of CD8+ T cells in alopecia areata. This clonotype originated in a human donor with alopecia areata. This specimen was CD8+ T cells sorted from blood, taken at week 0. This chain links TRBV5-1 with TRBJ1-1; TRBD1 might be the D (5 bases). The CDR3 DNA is TGCGCCAGCAGCTGGCGGCAGGGTCACACTGAAGCTTTCTTT. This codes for CASSWRQGHTEAFF.